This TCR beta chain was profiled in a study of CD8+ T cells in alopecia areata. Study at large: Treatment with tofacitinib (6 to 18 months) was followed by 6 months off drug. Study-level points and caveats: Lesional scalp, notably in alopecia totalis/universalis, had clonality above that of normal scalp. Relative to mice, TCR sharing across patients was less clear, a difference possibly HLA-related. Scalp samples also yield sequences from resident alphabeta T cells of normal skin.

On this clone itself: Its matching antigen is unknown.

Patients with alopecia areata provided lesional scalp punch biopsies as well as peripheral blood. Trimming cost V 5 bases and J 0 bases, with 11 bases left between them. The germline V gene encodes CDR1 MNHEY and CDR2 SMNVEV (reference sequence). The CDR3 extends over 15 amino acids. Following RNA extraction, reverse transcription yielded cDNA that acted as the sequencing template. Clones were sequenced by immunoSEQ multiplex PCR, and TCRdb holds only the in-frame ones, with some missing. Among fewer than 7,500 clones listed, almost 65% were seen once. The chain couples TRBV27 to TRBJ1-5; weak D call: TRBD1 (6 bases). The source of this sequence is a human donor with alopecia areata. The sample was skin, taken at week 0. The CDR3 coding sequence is TGTGCCAGCAGTCCAGGGGCATATAGCAATCAGCCCCAGCATTTT. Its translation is CASSPGAYSNQPQHF.